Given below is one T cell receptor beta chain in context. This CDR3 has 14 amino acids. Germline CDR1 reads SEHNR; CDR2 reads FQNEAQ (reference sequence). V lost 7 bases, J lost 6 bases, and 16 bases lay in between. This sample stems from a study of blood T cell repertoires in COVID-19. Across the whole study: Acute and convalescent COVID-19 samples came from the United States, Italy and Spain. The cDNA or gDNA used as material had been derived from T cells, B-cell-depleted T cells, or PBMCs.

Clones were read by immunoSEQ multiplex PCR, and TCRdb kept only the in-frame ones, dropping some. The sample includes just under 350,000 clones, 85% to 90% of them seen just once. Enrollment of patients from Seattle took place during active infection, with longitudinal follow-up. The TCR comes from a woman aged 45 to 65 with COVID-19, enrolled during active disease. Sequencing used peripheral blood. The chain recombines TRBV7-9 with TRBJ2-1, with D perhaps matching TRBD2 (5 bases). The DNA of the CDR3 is TGTGCCAGCACTTGGGAAAGCGGACGCAATGAGCAGTTCTTC. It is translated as CASTWESGRNEQFF.